This TCR beta chain originates from a study of early T cells in non-severe SARS-CoV-2 infection. Looking at the study overall: It was bulk RNA from unsorted whole blood that was sequenced, and the chains were unpaired. Study-level results: Anti-spike CD8 specificities were favored by VDJdb matching, whose results missed private and CD4 specificities.

Each cDNA molecule carried a unique molecular identifier. TCRdb re-derived calls from the 5' RACE reads in MiXCR, one entry per CDR3 protein. The sample has some 87,000 distinct CDR3 sequences; about 13% are singletons. Germline-derived CDR1 and CDR2 are SGHAT and FQNNGV. The CDR3 sequence is 16 residues long. The ends lost 2 bases at V and 1 base at J; junction bases unmatched: 2. This clonotype was seen ten or more times. Its cognate antigen is unknown. The sequence was obtained from an adult who was a healthcare worker with PCR-confirmed SARS-CoV-2 infection or an uninfected control (not recorded which). The sequencing input was whole blood. V usage is TRBV11-2 and J usage is TRBJ2-5; 12 nucleotides align to TRBD2. The CDR3 DNA reads as TGTGCCAGCAGCTTACTAGCGGGGGGGGGCCAAGAGACCCAGTACTTC. Translation: CASSLLAGGGQETQYF.